A selection of T cell receptor beta chains follows, all from one sample in a study of T cells in Graves' hyperthyroidism and ophthalmopathy. TCRdb fed the multiplex PCR reads into MiXCR, producing one record per CDR3 protein. Of just under 750,000 distinct CDR3 sequences listed, approximately 40% were seen once; the top ten hold roughly 31%. The sample was blood. Receptors were obtained from a woman in her thirties or forties with Graves' hyperthyroidism. Both conserved end residues are part of each CDR3.

CDR3 length	V gene	J gene	CDR3 protein
17	TRBV20-1	TRBJ2-7	CSASPRRRTGASYEQYF
13	TRBV29-1	TRBJ1-1	CSLETGEGAEAFF
15	TRBV4-1	TRBJ1-2	CASSQDLGDHYGYTF
14	TRBV6-5	TRBJ1-1	CASSEVYTGDEAFF
16	TRBV6-4	TRBJ1-5	CASSGHVRDRNQPQHF
16	TRBV9	TRBJ2-2	CASGGGRKMNTGELFF
14	TRBV12-3/TRBV12-4	TRBJ1-4	CASSRPYGSEKLFF
15	TRBV20-1	TRBJ1-1	CSASSFLGMNTEAFF
17	TRBV2	TRBJ1-5	CASSGAGTAPGNQPQHF
13	TRBV7-9	TRBJ1-5	CASSANSNQPQHF
14	TRBV24-1	TRBJ1-2	CATSETADPYGYTF
14	TRBV7-9	TRBJ1-2	CASSLVVPGDGYTF
14	TRBV6-5	TRBJ1-5	CASRDNVLHQPQHF
15	TRBV4-1	TRBJ2-7	CASSQGLAGVYEQYF
14	TRBV6-5	TRBJ1-5	CASSSADINQPQHF
15	TRBV5-4	TRBJ1-1	CASSPLRTVNTEAFF
16	TRBV5-4	TRBJ2-2	CASSLGGAVNTGELFF
12	TRBV7-9	TRBJ2-7	CASSPAGSEQYF
14	TRBV6-1	TRBJ2-7	CASSEAIGFYEQYF
15	TRBV25-1	TRBJ2-3	CASSDLAGLADTQYF
14	TRBV6-5	TRBJ1-2	CASSSDRTNYGYTF
12	TRBV6-5	TRBJ2-5	CASRPRGETQYF
11	TRBV20-1	TRBJ1-4	CSAESDVKLFF
23	TRBV7-8	TRBJ2-5	CASSSRTGGAGTGEVVLQETQYF
14	TRBV29-1	TRBJ1-2	CSVEFRDRVYGYTF
18	TRBV2	TRBJ2-7	CASSYSPGTSGRPYEQYF
14	TRBV7-2	TRBJ1-1	CASSLLGGNTEAFF
13	TRBV4-3	TRBJ1-3	CASSQQDENTIYF
15	TRBV12-3/TRBV12-4	TRBJ1-3	CASSLQAGSGNTIYF
13	TRBV6-5	TRBJ1-2	CASSPLSAGGYTF
13	TRBV6-2/TRBV6-3	TRBJ2-5	CASSQGGEETQYF
15	TRBV5-4	TRBJ1-5	CATGTWGDSNQPQHF
14	TRBV11-2	TRBJ1-1	CASSLCSANTEAFF
16	TRBV20-1	TRBJ2-7	CSAERLAGAYFGEQYF
14	TRBV20-1	TRBJ2-5	CSQVKGTTVATQYF
16	TRBV20-1	TRBJ2-5	CSARDFVAAQGETQYF
15	TRBV4-1	TRBJ1-2	CASSQTTQANYGYTF
11	TRBV5-1	TRBJ1-1	CASSLGYKAFF
16	TRBV20-1	TRBJ2-7	CSARDPRVAGVDEQYF
12	TRBV2	TRBJ1-5	CASRGGGGPQHF
14	TRBV3-1	TRBJ2-5	CASSQAMSVETQYF
12	TRBV2	TRBJ1-3	CASRQGGDTIYF
16	TRBV6-2/TRBV6-3	TRBJ1-2	CASSYSLSRANYGYTF
12	TRBV10-3	TRBJ2-7	CAISSMDYEQYF
14	TRBV3-1	TRBJ2-5	CASSQDSHGETQYF
18	TRBV5-1	TRBJ2-2	CASSLGRGPVPGTGELFF
17	TRBV20-1	TRBJ2-2	CSARVGGRARSAGELFF
15	TRBV7-2	TRBJ1-4	CASSFRHQGDEKLFF
14	TRBV25-1	TRBJ2-5	CASSEGSGEETQYF
16	TRBV19	TRBJ1-5	CASSIDPKNGRQPQHF
16	TRBV11-2	TRBJ2-5	CASSTRTSRGWETQYF
17	TRBV6-2/TRBV6-3	TRBJ1-5	CASSPQGLGTEHQPQHF
12	TRBV29-1	TRBJ2-7	CSVENRNYEQYF
14	TRBV20-1	TRBJ1-4	CSARDVGGGEKLFF
14	TRBV7-9	TRBJ2-5	CASRVSTGQETQYF
12	TRBV12-5	TRBJ2-3	CASGLGQEAQYF